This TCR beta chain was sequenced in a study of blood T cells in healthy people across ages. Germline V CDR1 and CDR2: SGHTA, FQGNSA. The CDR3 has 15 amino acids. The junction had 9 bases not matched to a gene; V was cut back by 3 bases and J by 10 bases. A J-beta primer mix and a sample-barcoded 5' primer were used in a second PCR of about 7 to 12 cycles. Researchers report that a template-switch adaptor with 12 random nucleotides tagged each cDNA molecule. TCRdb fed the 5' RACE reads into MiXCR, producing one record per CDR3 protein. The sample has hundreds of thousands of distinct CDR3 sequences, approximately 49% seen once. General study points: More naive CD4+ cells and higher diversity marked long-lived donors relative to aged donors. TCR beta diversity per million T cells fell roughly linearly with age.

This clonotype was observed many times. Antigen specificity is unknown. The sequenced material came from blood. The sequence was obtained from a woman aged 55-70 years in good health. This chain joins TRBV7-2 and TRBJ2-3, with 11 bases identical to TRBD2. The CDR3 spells CASSFQLLAGVSQYF. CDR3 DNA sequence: TGTGCCAGCAGCTTCCAATTACTAGCGGGAGTTTCGCAGTATTTT. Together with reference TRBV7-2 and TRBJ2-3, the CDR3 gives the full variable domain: GAGVSQSPSNKVTEKGKDVELRCDPISGHTALYWYRQSLGQGLEFLIYFQGNSAPDKSGLPSDRFSAERTGGSVSTLTIQRTQQEDSAVYLCASSFQLLAGVSQYFGPGTRLTVL.